These 17 T cell receptor beta chains were all obtained from the same sample, sequenced in a study of blood T cells in healthy people across ages. The use of a sample-barcoded 5' primer and a J-beta primer mix characterized a second PCR of about 7 to 12 cycles. One entry per CDR3 protein results from TCRdb running MiXCR on the 5' RACE reads. The sample holds about 620,000 distinct CDR3 sequences, roughly 21% seen once. The sequenced material came from blood. All receptors derive from a man in his 70s in good health.

About this clonotype itself: At one of its ends the junction is not consistent with the germline gene, which may arise from a read error. The genes are TRBV12-3 or TRBV12-4 and TRBJ2-5; 11 bases align to TRBD2. The J call may be mistaken, given a closer DNA end match to TRBJ2-1. The CDR3 spans 15 residues. The CDR3 DNA reads as TGTGCCAGCAGCCTGGGACTAGCGGCATACACTGAGCAGTTCTTC. Translation: CASSLGLAAYTEQFF.

The rearrangement joins TRBV6-2 or TRBV6-3 to TRBJ1-6; 8 bases match TRBD1. This CDR3 region has 13 residues. The ends lost 0 bases at V and 18 bases at J; junction bases unmatched: 7. The germline V gene has CDR1 MNHEY and CDR2 SVGEGT. The CDR3 DNA is TGTGCCAGCAGTTACTCGACGGGACAGGACCCCCACTTT. It is translated as CASSYSTGQDPHF.

The table lists this clonotype with a few counts. The CDR3 region has the DNA TGCGCCAGCAGAGGCGGGACTAGCGGGACGTTTACCTACGAGCAGTACTTC. Translating it yields CASRGGTSGTFTYEQYF. The rearrangement uses TRBV10-2 and TRBJ2-7, with 13 bases fitting TRBD2. The CDR3 is 17 amino acids. J gave up 2 bases and V 6 bases, and 10 bases lay outside the gene matches. CDR1 WSHSY and CDR2 SAAADI come from the germline V gene.

This clonotype has a handful of counts. The rearrangement uses TRBV7-2 and TRBJ2-3; tentatively, D is TRBD1 or TRBD2 (6 bases each). Trimming removed 3 bases from V and 4 bases from J, with 26 bases in between. The germline gives CDR1 SGHTA, CDR2 FQGNSA. This CDR3 has 19 residues. This chain's CDR3 is CASSFPSGASYDGADTQYF. The CDR3 nucleotides read TGTGCCAGCAGCTTTCCCTCGGGGGCGTCATATGATGGGGCAGATACGCAGTATTTT.

This chain links TRBV18 with TRBJ2-4; 7 bases are shared with TRBD1. The CDR3 spans 18 residues. V lost 3 bases, J lost 0 bases, and 11 bases stayed unmatched. Germline values: CDR1 KGHSH, CDR2 LQKENI. CDR3 nucleotide sequence: TGTGCCAGCTCACCCATCCTCTCGACAGGGTCAGCCAAAAACATTCAGTACTTC. This gives the protein CASSPILSTGSAKNIQYF.

This clonotype showed up just a few times. The V gene is TRBV18, the J gene TRBJ1-4; the match to TRBD1 covers 8 bases. Trimming at V came to 3 bases and at J to 6 bases, leaving 3 bases not matched to a gene. The CDR3 runs to 14 residues. Germline loops: CDR1 KGHSH, CDR2 LQKENI. The CDR3 nucleotides read TGTGCCAGCTCACCCAGGGGGCAAGATGAAAAACTGTTTTTT. This codes for CASSPRGQDEKLFF.

A few counts support this clonotype. This sequence joins TRBV4-3 and TRBJ2-5; 9 nucleotides agree with TRBD1. The closer fit of TRBJ2-7 to the DNA end suggests the J call may be wrong. Germline CDR1 reads LGHNA; CDR2 reads YSLEER. CDR3 size: 16 residues. CDR3 region: CASSQDGRTGANEQYF. The CDR3 DNA reads as TGCGCCAGCAGCCAAGATGGAAGGACAGGGGCCAACGAGCAGTACTTC.

The V gene is TRBV7-3, the J gene TRBJ2-7; D is ambiguous. Trimming cost V 5 bases and J 3 bases, with 14 bases left between them. CDR3 size: 14 residues. Germline V gene sequence: CDR1 SGHTA, CDR2 FQGTGA. CDR3 DNA sequence: TGTGCCAGCAGCCCGTTCTTGGCTTACTACGAGCAGTACTTC. Protein product: CASSPFLAYYEQYF. Full variable domain (missing parts from reference TRBV7-3 and TRBJ2-7): GAGVSQTPSNKVTEKGKYVELRCDPISGHTALYWYRQSLGQGPEFLIYFQGTGAADDSGLPNDRFFAVRPEGSVSTLKIQRTERGDSAVYLCASSPFLAYYEQYFGPGTRLTVT.

The chain has TRBV20-1 and TRBJ2-5; 7 bases are a match to TRBD2. In germline, CDR1 is DFQATT, CDR2 SNEGSKA (reference sequence). V dropped 0 bases and J dropped 4; count of bases not matched to a gene: 11. The CDR3 contains 16 residues. The CDR3 is CSAREILAGVGETQYF. The CDR3 coding sequence is TGCAGTGCTAGAGAGATCCTGGCGGGAGTGGGAGAGACCCAGTACTTC.

The chain has TRBV24-1 and TRBJ1-4; D might be TRBD1 (6 bases). The V gene's germline CDR1 is KGHDR and CDR2 SFDVKD. V lost 3 bases, J lost 3 bases, and 13 bases lay in between. The length of the CDR3 is 16 residues. The CDR3 loop reads CATSDAADSPNEKLFF. The CDR3 DNA reads TGTGCCACCAGTGATGCGGCGGACAGTCCTAATGAAAAACTGTTTTTT.

This clonotype was seen only a few times. The chain has TRBV10-3 and TRBJ2-3; the D is unclear. Per the germline V gene, CDR1 is ENHRY and CDR2 is SYGVKD. CDR3 length equals 16 residues. Trimming left V 2 bases short and J 2 bases short, with 14 bases between. The CDR3 is CAISEGRSVNTDTQYF. Written as DNA, the CDR3 is TGTGCCATCAGTGAGGGGCGGTCGGTGAACACAGATACGCAGTATTTT.

The sample holds a few counts of this clonotype. The chain has TRBV9 and TRBJ2-3, with TRBD2 identical over 7 bases. The CDR3 totals 15 residues. The germline CDR1 and CDR2 sequences are SGDLS and YYNGEE. Trimming cost V 3 bases and J 4 bases; bases outside gene matches: 8. CDR3 residues: CASSDKGRAADTQYF. The DNA of the CDR3 is TGTGCCAGCAGCGATAAGGGGAGGGCCGCAGATACGCAGTATTTT.

The chain is built from TRBV6-1 and TRBJ1-6; 7 bases agree with TRBD1. The CDR3 sequence is 15 residues long. The germline CDR1 and CDR2 sequences are MNHNS and SASEGT. The V and J ends lost 6 bases and 3 bases, in that order; junction bases with no gene match: 5. The CDR3, as DNA: TGTGCCAGCAGGGGGACAGATAACTATAATTCACCCCTCCACTTT. Protein sequence: CASRGTDNYNSPLHF.

The chain couples TRBV7-9 to TRBJ2-2, with TRBD1 matching over 9 bases. V was pared by 9 bases and J by 5 bases, with 7 bases of the junction left unmatched. The V gene's germline CDR1 is SEHNR and CDR2 FQNEAQ (reference sequence). This CDR3 has 14 amino acids. CDR3 bases: TGTGCCAGACCGGGACAGGGAGAAACCGGGGAGCTGTTTTTT. This translates into CARPGQGETGELFF. Variable domain in full (rest from reference TRBV7-9 and TRBJ2-2): DTGVSQNPRHKITKRGQNVTFRCDPISEHNRLYWYRQTLGQGPEFLTYFQNEAQLEKSRLLSDRFSAERPKGSFSTLEIQRTEQGDSAMYLCARPGQGETGELFFGEGSRLTVL.

This clonotype was detected many times. CDR3 sequence reads: CASSATGATSYNEQFF. DNA for the CDR3: TGTGCCAGCAGCGCTACGGGAGCAACCTCCTACAATGAGCAGTTCTTC. The V and J genes are TRBV9 and TRBJ2-1; maybe TRBD2 (6 bases). Germline CDR1 reads SGDLS; CDR2 reads YYNGEE. The CDR3 is 16 amino acids. Trimming cost V 3 bases and J 0 bases, with 13 bases left between them.

The chain combines TRBV20-1 with TRBJ1-6, with a possible D match to TRBD1 (5 bases). Per germline, CDR1 DFQATT and CDR2 SNEGSKA (reference sequence). V was pared by 3 bases and J by 7 bases, with 16 bases between. The CDR3 consists of 15 residues. The CDR3: CSASPMGRENSPLHF. CDR3 nucleotide sequence: TGCAGTGCTAGTCCAATGGGCAGGGAGAATTCACCCCTCCACTTT.

The CDR3 sequence is CASSPPNRNTEAFF. The CDR3, as DNA: TGTGCCAGCAGCCCACCGAACAGGAACACTGAAGCTTTCTTT. V usage is TRBV6-5 and J usage is TRBJ1-1; unclear D gene. The CDR3 runs 14 residues. Deletions cut 6 bases from V and 1 base from J, with 12 bases between. Germline V gene sequence: CDR1 MNHEY, CDR2 SVGAGI.